These 32 T cell receptor beta chains came from one sample sequenced in a study of post-analysis software for immune sequencing data. Points from the study as a whole: TRBV5-6, TRBV5-1 and TRBV20-1 belonged to a set of about 5 TRBV segments that were more frequent in patients than controls.

No antigen has been identified for these receptors. The TCR beta cDNA libraries contained unique molecular identifiers. TCRdb re-called the PCR reads through MiXCR, storing one row per CDR3 protein. The sample carries around 440,000 distinct CDR3 sequences, around 40% recorded once. The sequencing input was blood. All receptors derive from a girl aged 10 to 17 with multiple sclerosis.

The J gene is TRBJ2-7, the V gene TRBV7-2, with 9 bases fitting TRBD2. J was trimmed by 4 bases and V by 5 bases; bases with no gene match: 9. This CDR3 region has 15 residues. Germline assignment: CDR1 SGHTA and CDR2 FQGNSA. CDR3 protein: CASSIGTSPLYEQYF. In nucleotides, the CDR3 is TGTGCCAGCAGCATTGGGACTAGCCCCCTTTACGAGCAGTACTTC. Full variable domain (rest looked up from reference TRBV7-2 and TRBJ2-7): GAGVSQSPSNKVTEKGKDVELRCDPISGHTALYWYRQSLGQGLEFLIYFQGNSAPDKSGLPSDRFSAERTGGSVSTLTIQRTQQEDSAVYLCASSIGTSPLYEQYFGPGTRLTVT.

The chain is built from TRBV20-1 and TRBJ2-3, with TRBD2 identical over 8 bases. With 6 bases clipped from V and 1 base from J, the junction kept 6 bases outside the gene matches. CDR1 is DFQATT and CDR2 is SNEGSKA in the germline V gene (reference sequence). The CDR3 has 14 residues. CDR3 region: CSANSGDGTDTQYF. CDR3 DNA sequence: TGCAGTGCCAATAGCGGGGACGGCACAGATACGCAGTATTTT.

This chain connects TRBV12-3 or TRBV12-4 to TRBJ1-2; D is possibly TRBD1 (5 bases). This CDR3 has 15 amino acids. Trimming cost V 6 bases and J 0 bases, with 14 bases left between them. For the CDR3, the DNA is TGTGCCAGCAGCCTACGACAGTTTACTAACTATGGCTACACCTTC. Protein: CASSLRQFTNYGYTF.

The chain uses TRBV5-5 and TRBJ2-5; 7 bases are shared with TRBD2. The CDR3 loop spans 14 amino acids. Trimming removed 4 bases from V and 2 bases from J; junction bases left unmatched: 5. Germline V gives CDR1 SGHKS, CDR2 YYEKEE (reference sequence). The CDR3: CASSRGGGQETQYF. As DNA, the CDR3 is TGTGCCAGCAGCCGCGGGGGAGGGCAAGAGACCCAGTACTTC.

As for this clonotype: Germline is not matched at one junction end, which may reflect a read error. The chain recombines TRBV20-1 with TRBJ2-1; D may match TRBD1 or TRBD2 (5 bases each). This CDR3 contains 16 residues. Germline V gene data show CDR1 as DFQATT and CDR2 as SNEGSKA (reference sequence). The CDR3 sequence is CSARDRRGVPYNGQFF. The CDR3 bases are TGCAGTGCTAGAGATCGAAGAGGGGTCCCCTACAATGGGCAGTTCTTC.

The chain combines TRBV20-1 with TRBJ2-3; TRBD2 matches 15 bases. The germline V gene encodes CDR1 DFQATT and CDR2 SNEGSKA (reference sequence). V was pared by 3 bases and J by 7 bases, with 14 bases of the junction left unmatched. The CDR3 loop spans 18 amino acids. CDR3 region: CSASFSRGLAGGRHTQYF. The CDR3 nucleotides read TGCAGTGCTAGTTTTTCCCGCGGACTAGCGGGAGGGCGACATACGCAGTATTTT.

The V and J genes are TRBV18 and TRBJ1-1; 7 bases fit TRBD1. The CDR3 contains 17 residues. V gave up 2 bases and J gave up 6 bases; unmatched junction bases: 15. Looked up from germline, CDR1 is KGHSH and CDR2 is LQKENI. The CDR3 protein is CASSPILFGQVFSEAFF. The CDR3, as DNA: TGTGCCAGCTCACCAATATTATTCGGACAGGTCTTTTCTGAAGCTTTCTTT. The full variable domain, completed using reference TRBV18 and TRBJ1-1, is NAGVMQNPRHLVRRRGQEARLRCSPMKGHSHVYWYRQLPEEGLKFMVYLQKENIIDESGMPKERFSAEFPKEGPSILRIQQVVRGDSAAYFCASSPILFGQVFSEAFFGQGTRLTVV.

This chain links TRBV24-1 with TRBJ2-3; tentative D call: TRBD2 (7 bases). V dropped 7 bases and J dropped 2 bases, with 15 bases sitting between them. The CDR3 consists of 15 residues. Per the germline V gene, CDR1 is KGHDR and CDR2 is SFDVKD. The CDR3 sequence: CATSREGGTTDTQYF. The CDR3 DNA reads as TGTGCCACCAGCCGAGAGGGGGGGACCACAGATACGCAGTATTTT.

The genes are TRBV5-1 and TRBJ1-5; 10 bases are shared with TRBD1. Looked up from germline, CDR1 is SGHRS and CDR2 is YFSETQ. The length of the CDR3 is 17 residues. Trimming at V came to 4 bases and at J to 6 bases, leaving 13 bases not matched to a gene. In DNA form, the CDR3 reads TGCGCCAGCAGCCAAGAACCGGGACAGGGGATGGTTCAGCCCCAGCATTTT. This encodes CASSQEPGQGMVQPQHF.

The rearrangement joins TRBV10-2 to TRBJ1-1; 10 bases are shared with TRBD1. This CDR3 region has 16 residues. J lost 3 bases, V lost 7 bases, and 11 bases had no gene match. Germline loops: CDR1 WSHSY, CDR2 SAAADI. The CDR3 region is CASMKEQGTGDTEAFF. In DNA form, the CDR3 reads TGCGCCAGCATGAAAGAGCAGGGGACAGGGGACACTGAAGCTTTCTTT.

This clonotype was observed a handful of times. The rearrangement uses TRBV20-1 and TRBJ1-5; maybe TRBD1 (6 bases). V was cut by 4 bases and J by 2 bases, with 15 bases left in between. This CDR3 is 15 amino acids long. Germline lookup yields CDR1 DFQATT and CDR2 SNEGSKA (reference sequence). CDR3 sequence reads: CSAIPGEVGNQPQHF. For the CDR3, the DNA is TGCAGTGCTATACCAGGGGAAGTCGGCAATCAGCCCCAGCATTTT.

This clonotype showed up just a few times. This rearrangement joins TRBV20-1 to TRBJ2-3; 8 bases agree with TRBD2. Trimming at V came to 3 bases and at J to 6 bases, leaving 14 bases not matched to a gene. From germline, CDR1 is DFQATT and CDR2 SNEGSKA (reference sequence). CDR3 length: 16 amino acids. DNA for the CDR3: TGCAGTGCTAGGAGCTTTACGGGACTAGATTTTGATACGCAGTATTTT. This sequence encodes CSARSFTGLDFDTQYF.

The chain combines TRBV28 with TRBJ2-7, with 11 bases aligning to TRBD2. J was trimmed by 3 bases and V by 6 bases; bases with no gene match: 10. The CDR3 consists of 16 residues. CDR1 is MDHEN, CDR2 SYDVKM, per germline. CDR3 nucleotide sequence: TGTGCCAGCAGCTCTAGCGGGAGGCCTCGGGGCTACGAGCAGTACTTC. Protein: CASSSSGRPRGYEQYF.

This chain connects TRBV6-1 to TRBJ2-4, with TRBD1 identical over 9 bases. The ends lost 6 bases at V and 8 bases at J; junction bases unmatched: 5. CDR3 length: 13 amino acids. The germline CDR1 and CDR2 sequences are MNHNS and SASEGT. The CDR3 coding sequence is TGTGCCAGCAGACAACAGGGGGCGGACATTCAGTACTTC. It is translated as CASRQQGADIQYF.

This clonotype came up a few times. The chain couples TRBV6-5 to TRBJ1-2; 10 bases match TRBD1. The junction had 1 base not matched to a gene; V was cut back by 5 bases and J by 1 base. From germline, CDR1 is MNHEY and CDR2 SVGAGI. This CDR3 region has 14 residues. CDR3 bases: TGTGCCAGCAGTGGGGACAGGGGTAACTATGGCTACACCTTC. Protein product: CASSGDRGNYGYTF.

The chain links TRBV6-5 to TRBJ2-5, with 9 bases that match TRBD1. Germline V lookup: CDR1 MNHEY, CDR2 SVGAGI. V lost 7 bases, J lost 1 base, and 10 bases stayed unmatched. The CDR3 is 16 residues long. The CDR3 DNA reads TGTGCCAGCAACCCGGGACAGGGTGGGGCCCAAGAGACCCAGTACTTC. Translated, it gives CASNPGQGGAQETQYF.

The sample holds a few counts of this clonotype. The CDR3 DNA is TGCGCCAGCAGCTTGGGACAGTCCCACACTGAAGCTTTCTTT. Encoded protein: CASSLGQSHTEAFF. The chain recombines TRBV5-1 with TRBJ1-1, with D possibly matching TRBD1 (5 bases). Germline CDR1 reads SGHRS; CDR2 reads YFSETQ. The V and J ends lost 0 bases and 3 bases respectively, with 9 bases between them. The CDR3 sequence is 14 residues long.

With regard to this clonotype: An end of the junction differs from the germline gene, which may be a read error. The chain uses TRBV3-1 and TRBJ2-4, with D unclear. CDR1 is LGHDT and CDR2 is YNNKEL in the germline V gene (reference sequence). The CDR3 has 13 residues. The CDR3 nucleotides read TGTGCCAGCAGCCAAGATCCTAGATACGAGCAGGACTTC. Encoded protein: CASSQDPRYEQDF.

The chain couples TRBV5-1 to TRBJ2-7; D perhaps matches TRBD2 (5 bases). This CDR3 spans 15 amino acids. Between the trimmed V and J ends, which lost 5 bases and 3 bases, there was a span of 18 bases. From germline, CDR1 is SGHRS and CDR2 YFSETQ. The CDR3 sequence: CASSPGGSRGYEQYF. Here the CDR3 DNA reads TGCGCCAGCAGTCCCGGCGGCAGTCGGGGCTACGAGCAGTACTTC. Based on the CDR3 plus reference TRBV5-1 and TRBJ2-7, the full variable domain is KAGVTQTPRYLIKTRGQQVTLSCSPISGHRSVSWYQQTPGQGLQFLFEYFSETQRNKGNFPGRFSGRQFSNSRSEMNVSTLELGDSALYLCASSPGGSRGYEQYFGPGTRLTVT.

This clonotype has just a few counts. This chain links TRBV20-1 with TRBJ2-7; 9 nucleotides agree with TRBD1. Trimming took 5 bases from V and 3 from J; bases not matched to a gene: 5. CDR1 and CDR2 from the germline V gene are DFQATT and SNEGSKA (reference sequence). CDR3 length equals 13 residues. The CDR3 protein is CSALPGQGYEQYF. CDR3 in DNA: TGCAGTGCTCTCCCGGGACAGGGCTACGAGCAGTACTTC.

This clonotype was seen a few times. The chain carries TRBV28 and TRBJ1-2; 8 bases line up with TRBD1. V dropped 1 base and J dropped 0; count of bases not matched to a gene: 4. CDR1 and CDR2 (germline): MDHEN, SYDVKM. The CDR3 contains 16 residues. CDR3 region: CASSLSDRGANYGYTF. The CDR3, as DNA: TGTGCCAGCAGTTTATCCGACAGGGGAGCTAACTATGGCTACACCTTC.

The chain has TRBV5-4 and TRBJ1-2; possibly TRBD1 for D (5 bases). The CDR3 totals 13 residues. Germline V CDR1 and CDR2: SGHNT, YYREEE (reference sequence). With 3 bases removed from V and 4 bases from J, the gap between germline ends came to 10 bases. CDR3 DNA: TGTGCCAGCAGCTCGGACAAGGTCTATGGCTACACCTTC. Translating it yields CASSSDKVYGYTF. Full variable domain (outside the CDR3, taken from reference TRBV5-4 and TRBJ1-2): ETGVTQSPTHLIKTRGQQVTLRCSSQSGHNTVSWYQQALGQGPQFIFQYYREEENGRGNFPPRFSGLQFPNYSSELNVNALELDDSALYLCASSSDKVYGYTFGSGTRLTVV.

The V and J genes are TRBV5-1 and TRBJ2-7, with 10 bases lining up with TRBD2. From germline, CDR1 is SGHRS and CDR2 YFSETQ. CDR3 length: 13 amino acids. Trimming at V came to 5 bases and at J to 4 bases, leaving 3 bases not matched to a gene. Written as DNA, the CDR3 is TGCGCCAGCAGGAGACTAGCGGGTTACGAGCAGTACTTC. Its translation is CASRRLAGYEQYF.

The chain has TRBV5-1 and TRBJ2-5; TRBD2 might be the D (6 bases). Trimming left V 0 bases short and J 4 bases short, with 16 bases between. Germline V gives CDR1 SGHRS, CDR2 YFSETQ. The CDR3 contains 16 residues. The CDR3: CASSLVAREAGETQYF. The CDR3 nucleotides are TGCGCCAGCAGCTTGGTCGCGAGAGAAGCGGGAGAGACCCAGTACTTC.

This chain uses TRBV24-1 with TRBJ2-1; 9 positions agree with TRBD1. Germline trimming cut 1 base from V and 7 bases from J; bases unmatched to any gene: 13. Germline assignment: CDR1 KGHDR and CDR2 SFDVKD. This CDR3 spans 18 amino acids. CDR3 coding DNA: TGTGCCACCAGTGATTTCGGTCCGGGACAGGGCACATATAATGAGCAGTTCTTC. It specifies CATSDFGPGQGTYNEQFF.

This rearrangement joins TRBV7-2 to TRBJ2-1; D assignment may be TRBD1 or TRBD2 (5 bases each). The CDR3 totals 15 residues. The germline V and J ends were trimmed by 4 bases and 3 bases, with 13 bases remaining between them. CDR1 and CDR2 from the germline V gene are SGHTA and FQGNSA. For the CDR3, the DNA is TGTGCCAGCAGCTCACGGGGCGGCGGCTACAATGAGCAGTTCTTC. It translates to CASSSRGGGYNEQFF.

V and J are TRBV2 and TRBJ2-1; 8 nucleotides align to TRBD1. CDR3 length: 15 amino acids. Germline CDR1 is SNHLY and CDR2 is FYNNEI. J was trimmed by 0 bases and V by 6 bases; bases with no gene match: 4. CDR3 bases: TGTGCCAGCAGACCCGGACAGGGCTCCTACAATGAGCAGTTCTTC. Its translation: CASRPGQGSYNEQFF.

This chain connects TRBV28 to TRBJ2-1, with D possibly being TRBD2 (6 bases). The V gene lost 4 bases and the J gene lost 8 bases, with 18 bases spanning the gap. Per germline, CDR1 MDHEN and CDR2 SYDVKM. This CDR3 has 15 residues. The CDR3 protein is CASSSGGKGLYEQFF. In nucleotides, the CDR3 is TGTGCCAGCAGTTCTGGCGGGAAAGGGCTTTATGAGCAGTTCTTC. Full variable domain (outside the CDR3, taken from reference TRBV28 and TRBJ2-1): DVKVTQSSRYLVKRTGEKVFLECVQDMDHENMFWYRQDPGLGLRLIYFSYDVKMKEKGDIPEGYSVSREKKERFSLILESASTNQTSMYLCASSSGGKGLYEQFFGPGTRLTVL.

This chain joins TRBV7-2 and TRBJ2-4; 7 positions match TRBD1. After removal of 3 bases from V and 13 bases from J, the junction contained 12 bases not matched to a gene. From germline, CDR1 is SGHTA and CDR2 FQGNSA. This CDR3 has 14 amino acids. Written as DNA, the CDR3 is TGTGCCAGCAGCTTTCGGACAGGTAGACGTGAGCAGTACTTC. It codes for CASSFRTGRREQYF.

This clonotype was detected many times. This chain joins TRBV12-3 or TRBV12-4 and TRBJ2-1; D remains unclear. The CDR3 totals 14 residues. V was trimmed by 2 bases and J by 0 bases, leaving 5 bases between them. CDR3 DNA: TGTGCCAGCAGTTTAAGGGACTCCTACAATGAGCAGTTCTTC. Its protein is CASSLRDSYNEQFF.

The rearrangement uses TRBV27 and TRBJ2-1; D is unclear. This CDR3 has 12 amino acids. CDR1 is MNHEY and CDR2 is SMNVEV in the germline V gene (reference sequence). V lost 5 bases and J lost 5, with 7 bases in between. In DNA form, the CDR3 reads TGTGCCAGCAGTGCGGCCCACAATGAGCAGTTCTTC. Its translation is CASSAAHNEQFF.

The table lists this clonotype with a few counts. The rearrangement uses TRBV25-1 and TRBJ2-7, with TRBD1 identical over 8 bases. The CDR3 is 12 amino acids. Germline V gene data show CDR1 as MGHDK and CDR2 as SYGVNS. V lost 5 bases and J lost 5; bases outside the gene matches: 2. CDR3 nucleotide sequence: TGTGCCAGCAGTACAGGGGGAAACGAGCAGTACTTC. Amino acid sequence: CASSTGGNEQYF.